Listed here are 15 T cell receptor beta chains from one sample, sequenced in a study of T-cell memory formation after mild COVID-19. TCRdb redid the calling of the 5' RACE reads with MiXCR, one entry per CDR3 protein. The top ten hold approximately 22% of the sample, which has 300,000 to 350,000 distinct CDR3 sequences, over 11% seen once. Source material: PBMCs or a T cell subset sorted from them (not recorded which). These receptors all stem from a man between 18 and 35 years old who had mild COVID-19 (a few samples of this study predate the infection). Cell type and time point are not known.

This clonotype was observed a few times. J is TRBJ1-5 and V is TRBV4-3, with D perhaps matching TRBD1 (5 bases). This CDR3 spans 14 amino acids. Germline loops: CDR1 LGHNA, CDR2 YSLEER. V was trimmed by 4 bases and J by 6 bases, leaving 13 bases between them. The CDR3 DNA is TGCGCCAGCAGCCCATTGGGGGGGGTTCAGCCCCAGCATTTT. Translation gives CASSPLGGVQPQHF.

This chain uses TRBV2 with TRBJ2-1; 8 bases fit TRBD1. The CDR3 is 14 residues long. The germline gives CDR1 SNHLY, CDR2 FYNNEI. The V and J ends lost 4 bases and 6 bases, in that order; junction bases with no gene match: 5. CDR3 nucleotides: TGTGCCAGCAGTGGGACAGGGACCCCCAATGAGCAGTTCTTC. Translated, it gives CASSGTGTPNEQFF.

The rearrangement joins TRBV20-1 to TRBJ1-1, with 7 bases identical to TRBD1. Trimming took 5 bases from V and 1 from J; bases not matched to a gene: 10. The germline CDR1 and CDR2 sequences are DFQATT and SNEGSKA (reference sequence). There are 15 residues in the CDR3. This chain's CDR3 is CSAPDRRNGNTEAFF. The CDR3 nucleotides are TGCAGTGCTCCGGACAGGAGGAATGGGAACACTGAAGCTTTCTTT.

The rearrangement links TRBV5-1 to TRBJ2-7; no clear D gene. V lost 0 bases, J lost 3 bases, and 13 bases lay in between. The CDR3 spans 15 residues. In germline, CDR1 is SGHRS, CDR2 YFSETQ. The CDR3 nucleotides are TGCGCCAGCAGCTTGGTCGACAAGTTGATCTACGAGCAGTACTTC. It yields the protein CASSLVDKLIYEQYF.

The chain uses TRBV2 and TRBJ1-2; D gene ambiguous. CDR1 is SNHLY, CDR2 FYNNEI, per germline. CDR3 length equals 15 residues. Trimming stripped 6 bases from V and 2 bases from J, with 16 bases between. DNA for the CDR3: TGTGCCAGCAGGGACCCTAGAATTACAAACTATGGCTACACCTTC. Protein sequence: CASRDPRITNYGYTF. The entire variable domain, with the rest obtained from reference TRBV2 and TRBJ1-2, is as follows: EPEVTQTPSHQVTQMGQEVILRCVPISNHLYFYWYRQILGQKVEFLVSFYNNEISEKSEIFDDQFSVERPDGSNFTLKIRSTKLEDSAMYFCASRDPRITNYGYTFGSGTRLTVV.

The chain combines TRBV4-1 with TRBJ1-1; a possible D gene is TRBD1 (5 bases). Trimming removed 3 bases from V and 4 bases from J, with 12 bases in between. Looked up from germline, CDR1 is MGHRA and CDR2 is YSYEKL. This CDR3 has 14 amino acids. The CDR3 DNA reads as TGCGCCAGCAGCCACCAGGGTTTGAGCACTGAAGCTTTCTTT. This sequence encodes CASSHQGLSTEAFF.

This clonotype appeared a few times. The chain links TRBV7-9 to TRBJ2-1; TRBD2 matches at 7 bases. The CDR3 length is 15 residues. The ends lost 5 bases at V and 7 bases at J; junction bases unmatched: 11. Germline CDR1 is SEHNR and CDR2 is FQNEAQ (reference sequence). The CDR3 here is CASSKSGEGWNEQFF. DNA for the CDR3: TGTGCCAGCAGCAAGAGCGGGGAAGGGTGGAATGAGCAGTTCTTC.

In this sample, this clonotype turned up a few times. This chain's CDR3 is CASSGTVFYEQYF. The CDR3 DNA reads as TGTGCCAGCAGTGGGACAGTATTCTACGAGCAGTACTTC. V gene TRBV25-1 combines with J gene TRBJ2-7, with a weak D call TRBD1 (6 bases). Germline V gene sequence: CDR1 MGHDK, CDR2 SYGVNS. Trimming cost V 4 bases and J 3 bases, with 10 bases left between them. This CDR3 region has 13 residues.

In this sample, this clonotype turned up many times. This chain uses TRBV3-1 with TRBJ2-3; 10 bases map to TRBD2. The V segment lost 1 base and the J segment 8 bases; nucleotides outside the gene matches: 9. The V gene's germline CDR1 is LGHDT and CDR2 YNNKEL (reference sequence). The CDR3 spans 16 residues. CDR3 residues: CASSQGVSGGAGTQYF. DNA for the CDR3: TGTGCCAGCAGCCAAGGGGTCAGCGGGGGGGCCGGTACGCAGTATTTT.

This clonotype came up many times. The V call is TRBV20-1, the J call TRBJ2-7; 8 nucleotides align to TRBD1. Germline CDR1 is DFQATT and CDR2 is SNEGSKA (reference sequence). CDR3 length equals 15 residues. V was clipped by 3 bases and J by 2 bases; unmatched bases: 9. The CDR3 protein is CSARWADRDTYEQYF. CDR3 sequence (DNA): TGCAGTGCTAGGTGGGCGGACAGGGACACCTACGAGCAGTACTTC.

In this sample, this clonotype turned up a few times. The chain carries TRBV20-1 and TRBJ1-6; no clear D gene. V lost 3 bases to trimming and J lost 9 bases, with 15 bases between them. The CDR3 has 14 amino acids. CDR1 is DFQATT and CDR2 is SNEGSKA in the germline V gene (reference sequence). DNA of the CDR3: TGCAGTGCTAGCGGGTGGCGGCGGGGTTCACCCCTCCACTTT. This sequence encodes CSASGWRRGSPLHF.

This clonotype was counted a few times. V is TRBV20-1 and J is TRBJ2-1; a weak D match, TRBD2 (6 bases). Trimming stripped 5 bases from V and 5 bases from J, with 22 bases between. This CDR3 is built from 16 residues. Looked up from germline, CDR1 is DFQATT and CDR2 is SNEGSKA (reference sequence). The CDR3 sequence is CSASRLAGKTDNEQFF. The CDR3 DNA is TGCAGTGCTTCGAGACTTGCGGGGAAAACTGACAATGAGCAGTTCTTC.

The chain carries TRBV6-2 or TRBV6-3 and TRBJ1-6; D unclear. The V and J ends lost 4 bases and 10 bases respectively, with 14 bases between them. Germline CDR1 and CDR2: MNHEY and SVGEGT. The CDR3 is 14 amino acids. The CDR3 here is CASSSSGVGSPLHF. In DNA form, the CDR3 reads TGTGCCAGCAGTTCCTCGGGCGTCGGATCACCCCTCCACTTT.

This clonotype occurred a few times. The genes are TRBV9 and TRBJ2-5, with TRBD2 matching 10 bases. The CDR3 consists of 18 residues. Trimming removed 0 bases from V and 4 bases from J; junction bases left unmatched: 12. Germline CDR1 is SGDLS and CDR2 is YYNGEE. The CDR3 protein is CASSVGTAGGNRGETQYF. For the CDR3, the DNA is TGTGCCAGCAGCGTAGGTACAGCGGGGGGGAATAGGGGAGAGACCCAGTACTTC.

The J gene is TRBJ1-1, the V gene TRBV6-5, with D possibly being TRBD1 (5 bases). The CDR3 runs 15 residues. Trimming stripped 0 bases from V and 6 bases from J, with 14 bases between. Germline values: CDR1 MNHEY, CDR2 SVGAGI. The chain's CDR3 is CASSYSRSGPSEAFF. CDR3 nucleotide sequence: TGTGCCAGCAGTTACTCCCGGTCAGGGCCTTCTGAAGCTTTCTTT.